The 23 T cell receptor beta chains below all came from one sample that was sequenced in a study of blood T cells in healthy people across ages. A second PCR of 7 to 11 cycles used a sample-barcoded 5' primer and a J-beta primer mix. TCRdb itself ran the 5' RACE reads through MiXCR, one entry per CDR3 protein. The data show 750,000 to 950,000 distinct CDR3 sequences, with under 35% seen just once and 10% held by the top ten. These data also featured in a second study, about T cells of mothers and their children.

Input material: blood. The receptors were sampled from a woman aged 40 to 50 in good health.

The chain employs TRBV25-1 and TRBJ2-1; 12 bases fit TRBD2. Matching the DNA end better, TRBJ2-7 makes the J call doubtful. This CDR3 region has 18 residues. Germline V gene sequence: CDR1 MGHDK, CDR2 SYGVNS. The CDR3 sequence is CASSDTSGGSLSYNEQYF. CDR3 bases: TGTGCCAGCAGTGACACTAGCGGGGGGTCTCTCTCCTACAATGAGCAGTACTTC.

The chain couples TRBV7-9 to TRBJ1-5; D is unclear. The CDR3 has 14 amino acids. In germline, CDR1 is SEHNR, CDR2 FQNEAQ (reference sequence). V dropped 3 bases and J dropped 11 bases, with 17 bases sitting between them. CDR3 sequence (DNA): TGTGCCAGCAGCTTTTCGGCAGGAGCCTCTGCCCAGCATTTT. Its protein is CASSFSAGASAQHF.

The chain combines TRBV29-1 with TRBJ2-7; 7 bases line up with TRBD2. Unmatched junction bases numbered 4, after V lost 2 bases and J lost 3 bases. The CDR3 runs to 13 residues. Germline V lookup: CDR1 SQVTM, CDR2 ANQGSEA. CDR3 sequence (DNA): TGCAGCGTTGAACCAGCGGGGCTCTACGAGCAGTACGTC. It translates to CSVEPAGLYEQYV.

CDR3 bases: TGTGCCACCAGCGAAACACGGACCGGGGAGCTGTTTTTT. Protein sequence: CATSETRTGELFF. This chain joins TRBV15 and TRBJ2-2; D not resolved. Germline CDR1 reads LNHNV; CDR2 reads YYDKDF (reference sequence). CDR3 length equals 13 residues. The V end lost 5 bases, the J end lost 5 bases, and 9 bases lay between the germline ends.

This clonotype has a handful of counts. V is TRBV6-2 or TRBV6-3 and J is TRBJ2-2; perhaps TRBD1 as D (6 bases). Germline values: CDR1 MNHEY, CDR2 SVGEGT. Between the trimmed V and J ends, which lost 7 bases and 1 base, there was a span of 16 bases. There are 16 residues in the CDR3. The chain's CDR3 is CASTLQGRKNTGELFF. CDR3 nucleotide sequence: TGTGCCAGCACCCTACAGGGTCGAAAGAACACCGGGGAGCTGTTTTTT.

This clonotype was picked up many times. The V and J genes are TRBV4-2 and TRBJ2-2, with 11 bases fitting TRBD2. The CDR3 length is 18 residues. Per the germline V gene, CDR1 is LGHNA and CDR2 is YNFKEQ. With V trimmed by 1 base and J by 6 bases, 10 bases remained unmatched. The CDR3 bases are TGTGCCAGCAGCCAAGTCGTAGCGGGGGGGCCGAGGGCCGGGGAGCTGTTTTTT. Residues: CASSQVVAGGPRAGELFF.

The chain carries TRBV14 and TRBJ1-1, with D possibly TRBD1 on 5 matching bases. The CDR3 length is 15 residues. The V end lost 4 bases, the J end lost 6 bases, and 18 bases lay between the germline ends. The V gene's germline CDR1 is SGHDN and CDR2 FVKESK. CDR3 DNA: TGTGCCAGCAGCCCCGCGCGGGTGTCGGGGGCTGAAGCTTTCTTT. Its translation: CASSPARVSGAEAFF.

The chain couples TRBV25-1 to TRBJ1-1, with D tentatively TRBD1 (6 bases). Between the trimmed V and J ends, which lost 3 bases and 8 bases, there was a span of 19 bases. Per germline, CDR1 MGHDK and CDR2 SYGVNS. CDR3 length: 15 residues. Written as DNA, the CDR3 is TGTGCCAGCAGTGACCCCTCGGGGGGCCCTAAAGAAGCTTTCTTT. It is translated as CASSDPSGGPKEAFF.

This clonotype was seen a few times. V is TRBV7-9 and J is TRBJ1-1; 8 positions match TRBD1. Looked up from germline, CDR1 is SEHNR and CDR2 is FQNEAQ (reference sequence). The CDR3 totals 15 residues. V dropped 5 bases and J dropped 0; count of bases not matched to a gene: 5. In DNA form, the CDR3 reads TGTGCCAGCAGCGTACTACAGGGGGTGAACACTGAAGCTTTCTTT. It codes for CASSVLQGVNTEAFF.

This clonotype was recorded a few times. The chain employs TRBV28 and TRBJ1-2, with TRBD1 as a possible D gene (6 bases). The CDR3 consists of 17 residues. Trimming pared 6 bases from V and 4 bases from J, leaving 24 bases between. Germline assignment: CDR1 MDHEN and CDR2 SYDVKM. The CDR3 DNA reads TGTGCCAGCAGCTCCACCCCGAAGCTTACAGGGTTCTATGGCTACACCTTC. Its translation is CASSSTPKLTGFYGYTF.

The chain is built from TRBV7-8 and TRBJ2-1; D is ambiguous. V lost 5 bases, J lost 4 bases, and 12 bases lay in between. This CDR3 is 14 amino acids long. From germline, CDR1 is SGHVS and CDR2 FQNEAQ. The CDR3 nucleotides are TGTGCCAGCAGCCGTCGTGGAGATTACAATGAGCAGTTCTTC. Its protein product is CASSRRGDYNEQFF.

This sequence joins TRBV6-2 or TRBV6-3 and TRBJ2-2, with D tentatively TRBD1 or TRBD2 (5 bases each). Germline V gives CDR1 MNHEY, CDR2 SVGEGT. CDR3 length: 15 amino acids. Trimming pared 6 bases from V and 5 bases from J, leaving 16 bases between. CDR3 sequence reads: CASREEGIRTGELFF. The CDR3 nucleotides are TGTGCCAGCAGGGAAGAGGGGATACGGACCGGGGAGCTGTTTTTT.

The table lists this clonotype with a few counts. This chain connects TRBV6-2 or TRBV6-3 to TRBJ2-5; the D gene is possibly TRBD2 (5 bases). Germline assignment: CDR1 MNHEY and CDR2 SVGEGT. V gave up 0 bases and J gave up 11 bases, with 19 bases separating them. There are 15 residues in the CDR3. The CDR3 DNA sequence: TGTGCCAGCAGTTACTCGCCCCGGGAATACAATGAGCAGTACTTC. It codes for CASSYSPREYNEQYF.

This chain's CDR3 is CASSPYRGTGGEKLFF. CDR3 DNA: TGTGCCAGCAGCCCCTACCGCGGGACAGGGGGTGAAAAACTGTTTTTT. The chain has TRBV3-1 and TRBJ1-4, with TRBD1 matching over 11 bases. CDR1 and CDR2 from the germline V gene are LGHDT and YNNKEL (reference sequence). The junction had 8 bases not matched to a gene; V was cut back by 4 bases and J by 7 bases. The CDR3 runs to 16 residues.

This chain links TRBV7-3 with TRBJ2-1; D is unresolved. The V and J ends lost 3 bases and 3 bases respectively, with 12 bases between them. CDR3 length: 15 residues. Per germline, CDR1 SGHTA and CDR2 FQGTGA. CDR3: CASSFLKGHYNEQFF. CDR3 sequence (DNA): TGTGCCAGCAGCTTTCTCAAAGGCCACTACAATGAGCAGTTCTTC.

This clonotype has only a few counts. One end of the junction varies from germline; a read error may be responsible. DNA of the CDR3: TGTGCCGGCAGCCGCGGGACCGCTAACTATGGCTACACCTTC. Translation gives CAGSRGTANYGYTF. The chain employs TRBV3-1 and TRBJ1-2, with a possible D match to TRBD1 (5 bases). This CDR3 contains 14 residues. Germline lookup yields CDR1 LGHDT and CDR2 YNNKEL (reference sequence).

The chain combines TRBV7-2 with TRBJ2-7; the match to TRBD2 covers 9 bases. The germline V gene has CDR1 SGHTA and CDR2 FQGNSA. The junction had 10 bases not matched to a gene; V was cut back by 5 bases and J by 5 bases. This CDR3 has 15 residues. CDR3 in DNA: TGTGCCAGCAGCCCGAAAAGCGGGGGGCGTGACGAGCAGTACTTC. The encoded protein is CASSPKSGGRDEQYF. Drawing the rest from reference TRBV7-2 and TRBJ2-7, the complete variable domain is GAGVSQSPSNKVTEKGKDVELRCDPISGHTALYWYRQSLGQGLEFLIYFQGNSAPDKSGLPSDRFSAERTGGSVSTLTIQRTQQEDSAVYLCASSPKSGGRDEQYFGPGTRLTVT.

This clonotype was picked up a small number of times. The rearrangement joins TRBV6-5 to TRBJ1-1, with D unresolved. CDR1 is MNHEY and CDR2 is SVGAGI in the germline V gene. With 0 bases removed from V and 5 bases from J, the gap between germline ends came to 16 bases. This CDR3 comprises 16 residues. The DNA for the CDR3 is TGTGCCAGCAGTTACTCGTTTATAGATGGAAGAACTGAAGCTTTCTTT. It is translated as CASSYSFIDGRTEAFF.

The V gene is TRBV6-5, the J gene TRBJ2-1, with D maybe TRBD2 (6 bases). Germline V gives CDR1 MNHEY, CDR2 SVGAGI. The ends were cut back, 0 bases at V and 6 bases at J, with 12 bases in the middle. The CDR3 length is 15 residues. CDR3 nucleotides: TGTGCCAGCAGTTACTCGCCGGGAGAGACCAATGAGCAGTTCTTC. Translated, it gives CASSYSPGETNEQFF.

This clonotype was counted many times. The V gene is TRBV24-1, the J gene TRBJ2-7, with 10 positions matching TRBD1. The CDR3 is made up of 14 amino acids. V was pared by 10 bases and J by 0 bases, with 5 bases of the junction left unmatched. Germline CDR1 is KGHDR and CDR2 is SFDVKD. CDR3 residues: CATSDRGGSYEQYF. CDR3 nucleotides: TGTGCCACTTCGGACAGGGGGGGCTCCTACGAGCAGTACTTC.

As for this clonotype: This may be a read error: a much more frequent sequence differs by one nucleotide. The chain has TRBV7-2 and TRBJ2-5, with 8 bases matching TRBD1. The V gene end was trimmed by 1 base and the J gene end by 11 bases; junction bases not matched to a gene: 21. Germline CDR1 SGHTA, CDR2 FQGNSA. The CDR3 extends over 18 amino acids. CDR3 residues: CASSLGRIGQGAYNEQYF. As DNA, the CDR3 is TGTGCCAGCAGCTTAGGTAGGATAGGGCAGGGGGCCTACAATGAGCAGTACTTC.

This clonotype was counted at least ten times. This chain connects TRBV12-3 or TRBV12-4 to TRBJ1-2; D unresolved. Trimming removed 3 bases from V and 8 bases from J, with 16 bases in between. The CDR3 runs 14 residues. The CDR3 nucleotides read TGTGCCAGCAGTTTTGGACTTTCGGGGTTCGGCTACACCTTC. This codes for CASSFGLSGFGYTF.

This chain joins TRBV7-2 and TRBJ1-2, with 11 bases lining up with TRBD1. The CDR3 contains 15 residues. Trimming cost V 1 base and J 5 bases; bases outside gene matches: 3. From germline, CDR1 is SGHTA and CDR2 FQGNSA. The CDR3 here is CASSLGTGGGYGYTF. CDR3 DNA sequence: TGTGCCAGCAGCTTAGGGACAGGGGGCGGTTATGGCTACACCTTC.